This TCR beta chain derives from a study of OX40 agonist ivuxolimab in advanced cancers. The CDR3 is made up of 14 amino acids. The germline V gene has CDR1 LNHDA and CDR2 SQIVND (reference sequence). After removal of 8 bases from V and 4 bases from J, the junction contained 2 bases not matched to a gene. The protocol was immunoSEQ multiplex PCR, while the TCRdb copy is restricted to in-frame clones and leaves out a portion. Counted here are about 100,000 clones, about 89% occurring once; the ten biggest clones make up around 0.16%. Patients were excluded for autoimmune disease history or systemic immunosuppression.

The chain couples TRBV19 to TRBJ2-1; 13 bases fit TRBD2. This clonotype was obtained from an adult with an advanced solid tumor such as melanoma, head and neck, liver or kidney cancer. Sequenced here: CD4+ or CD8+ T cells sorted from blood, sampled in a trial of the OX40 agonist ivuxolimab. CDR3 residues: CASSGLAGYNEQFF. As DNA, the CDR3 is TGTGCCAGTTCGGGACTAGCGGGATACAATGAGCAGTTCTTC.